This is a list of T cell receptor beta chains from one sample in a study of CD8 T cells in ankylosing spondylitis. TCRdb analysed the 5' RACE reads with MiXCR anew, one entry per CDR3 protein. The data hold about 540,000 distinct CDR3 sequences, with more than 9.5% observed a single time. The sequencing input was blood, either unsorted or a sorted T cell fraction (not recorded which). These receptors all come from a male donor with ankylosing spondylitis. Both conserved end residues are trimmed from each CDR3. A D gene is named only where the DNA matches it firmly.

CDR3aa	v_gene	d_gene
ASSPRDYRSEQF	TRBV3-1	TRBD2
ASSLSGRDKNEQF	TRBV14	TRBD2
SAAQGGRPTNEKLF	TRBV20-1	.
ATTGRDYNEQF	TRBV15	TRBD2
SVGTTNEKLF	TRBV29-1	.
ASSYDRGQPQH	TRBV12-3/TRBV12-4	TRBD1
ASSLVGQITEAF	TRBV7-6	TRBD1
SVEDQLAGPYNEQF	TRBV29-1	TRBD2
AHSTEGSYNEQF	TRBV4-1	.
ASSRSATHASTNEKLF	TRBV19	.
ASSWDSGTDTQY	TRBV5-1	.
ASSSYSGRAIDEQF	TRBV7-2	TRBD2
ASRGDRGRIGELF	TRBV2	TRBD1
ASGLVRLADYNEQF	TRBV12-5	TRBD2
AISPGLAGYDEQY	TRBV10-3	TRBD2
ASSRQGQGGLNEAF	TRBV12-3/TRBV12-4	TRBD1
ASSLWTGENTIY	TRBV5-1	TRBD1
ASSLGTGTSGPLLW	TRBV5-1	TRBD2
ASRTGMSTGELF	TRBV6-1	TRBD1
ASSLEGRGPDTQY	TRBV5-1	TRBD1
ASSFADPTGELF	TRBV5-1	.
ASSQRLIGTAEEAF	TRBV7-2	TRBD1
ATYLAGELF	TRBV19	.
SVGISYEQY	TRBV20-1	.
ASSEGTGWNSPLH	TRBV5-1	TRBD1
ASSARTSGNYNEQF	TRBV11-2	TRBD2
ASSESITSGVNEQF	TRBV10-1	TRBD2
ASSVWGGRKNTEAF	TRBV9	.
SARDPGRIPDTQY	TRBV20-1	.
ATSDLAGESYNEQF	TRBV24-1	TRBD2
ASSPEGGNRI	TRBV7-8	.
ASSLVSEETQY	TRBV5-6	.
ASSLRTSGTDTQY	TRBV12-3/TRBV12-4	TRBD2
CAGTGGGRRYNEQF	TRBV20-1	TRBD2
ASSSRVRADTGELF	TRBV5-1	.
ASSTRTNEKLF	TRBV27	.
ASRNERQETQY	TRBV25-1	.
ASSPGDRAFQETQY	TRBV18	TRBD1
ASSLWQDAGTEAF	TRBV5-1	.
ASSLAEGAGGYT	TRBV5-1	TRBD1
SALQGTNEKLF	TRBV29-1	.
ASSPVTFGETQY	TRBV18	.
ASRTGTGSTDTQY	TRBV12-3/TRBV12-4	TRBD1
ASSWGLEETQY	TRBV3-1	.
ASSYGRPQH	TRBV6-6	.
SARWGQGKQPQH	TRBV20-1	TRBD1
SARFPSGRGGNEQF	TRBV20-1	TRBD2
SARDVRRQETQY	TRBV20-1	.
ASSSSGGGVFSYNEQF	TRBV5-5	.